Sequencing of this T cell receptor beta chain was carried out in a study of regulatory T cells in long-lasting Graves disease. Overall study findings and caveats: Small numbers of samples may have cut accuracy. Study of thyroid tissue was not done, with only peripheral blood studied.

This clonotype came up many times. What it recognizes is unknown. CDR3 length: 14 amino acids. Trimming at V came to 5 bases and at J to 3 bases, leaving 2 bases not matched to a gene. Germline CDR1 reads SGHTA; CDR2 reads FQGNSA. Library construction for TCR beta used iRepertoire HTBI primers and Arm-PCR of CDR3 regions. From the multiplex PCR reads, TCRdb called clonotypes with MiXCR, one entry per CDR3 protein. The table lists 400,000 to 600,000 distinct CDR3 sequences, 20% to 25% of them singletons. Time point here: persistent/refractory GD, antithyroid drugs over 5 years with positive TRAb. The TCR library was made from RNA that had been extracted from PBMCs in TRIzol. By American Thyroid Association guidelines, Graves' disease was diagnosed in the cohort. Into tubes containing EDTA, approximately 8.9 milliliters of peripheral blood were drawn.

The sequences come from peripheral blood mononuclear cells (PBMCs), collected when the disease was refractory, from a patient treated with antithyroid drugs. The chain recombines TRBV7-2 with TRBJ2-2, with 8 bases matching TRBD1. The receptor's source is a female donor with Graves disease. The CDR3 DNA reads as TGTGCCAGCAGCCTGGGACAGGACACCGGGGAGCTGTTTTTT. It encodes CASSLGQDTGELFF.